The clone carrying this T cell receptor (beta chain) appeared a single time. Its antigen is not known. This entry belongs to a study of post-analysis software for immune sequencing data. Whole-study findings and limits: F measure grouped same-batch samples tightly together. Among a few TRBV segments more frequent in patients than controls were TRBV5-6, TRBV5-1 and TRBV20-1.

The library was made from cDNA and included unique molecular identifiers. One entry per CDR3 protein, called by TCRdb with MiXCR from the PCR reads. The table shows some 700,000 distinct CDR3 sequences, with roughly three fifths occurring only once. Germline V gene sequence: CDR1 SNHLY, CDR2 FYNNEI. The CDR3 has 14 amino acids. V lost 4 bases to trimming and J lost 1 base, with 10 bases between them. This TCR was sampled from a girl aged 2-10 years with multiple sclerosis. The genes are TRBV2 and TRBJ1-1; D is undetermined. Sequencing was done on a sample of blood. CDR3 in DNA: TGTGCCAGCAGTGTGATCAGTTCGAACACTGAAGCTTTCTTT. It encodes CASSVISSNTEAFF.